This T cell receptor (beta chain) appears in the sequencing data of a study of vaccination and CD4 T cells after COVID-19. In the study overall: Each participant underwent a two-dose regimen of either the BNT162b2 or the mRNA-1273 vaccine. Researchers treated cells with overlapping spike peptides taken from SARS-CoV-2, HCoV-NL63, HCoV-OC43 and HCoV-229E.

Germline V gene sequence: CDR1 SGHTA, CDR2 FQGNSA. Trimming cost V 5 bases and J 6 bases; bases outside gene matches: 16. The CDR3 runs to 16 residues. Treatment given: roughly 11-day PBMC culture with coronavirus spike peptide pools or control peptides (ViraFEST assay). Cultured CD4+ T-cell DNA underwent Oncomine TCR Beta short-read sequencing. Each CDR3 protein gets one entry after TCRdb re-called the PCR reads with MiXCR. The sample has roughly 20,000 distinct CDR3 sequences; roughly 40% are singletons. Concerning this clonotype: What it binds is not known.

General study points: In convalescent patients, 304 of 307 vaccine-specific clones were mono-reactive for SARS-CoV-2 spike. The median number of SARS-CoV-2-reactive clonotypes increased from approximately 23 to 38, a change that did not reach significance.

The gene calls are TRBV7-2 and TRBJ2-7; 7 nucleotides line up with TRBD2. This receptor was obtained from a human donor who had recovered from COVID-19. Here the sequenced sample was CD4+ T cells from blood, cultured in vitro, taken after SARS-CoV-2 vaccination. The CDR3 spells CASSVGVGRPASEQYF. CDR3 nucleotides: TGTGCCAGCAGCGTAGGGGTCGGGAGGCCGGCCTCCGAGCAGTACTTC.